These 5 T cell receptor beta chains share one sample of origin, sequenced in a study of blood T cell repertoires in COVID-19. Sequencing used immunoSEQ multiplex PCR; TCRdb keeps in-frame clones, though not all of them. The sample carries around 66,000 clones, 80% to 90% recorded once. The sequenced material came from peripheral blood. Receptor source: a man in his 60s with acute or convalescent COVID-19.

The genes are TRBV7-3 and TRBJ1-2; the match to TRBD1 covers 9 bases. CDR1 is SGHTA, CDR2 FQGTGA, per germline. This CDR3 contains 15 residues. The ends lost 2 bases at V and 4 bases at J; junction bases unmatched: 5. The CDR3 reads CASSLDGTGIYGYTF. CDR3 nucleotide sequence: TGTGCCAGCAGCTTAGATGGGACAGGGATCTATGGCTACACCTTC.

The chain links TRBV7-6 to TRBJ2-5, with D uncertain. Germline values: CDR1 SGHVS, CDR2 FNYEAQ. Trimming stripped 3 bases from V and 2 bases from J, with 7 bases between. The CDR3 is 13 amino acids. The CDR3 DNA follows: TGTGCCAGCAGCTTGCGAGCTCAAGAGACCCAGTACTTC. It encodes CASSLRAQETQYF.

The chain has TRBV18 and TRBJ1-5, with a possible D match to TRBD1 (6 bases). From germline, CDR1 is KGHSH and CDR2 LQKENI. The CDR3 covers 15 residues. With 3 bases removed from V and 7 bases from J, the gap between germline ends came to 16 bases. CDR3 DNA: TGTGCCAGCTCACCGAATCAGGGAGGGGGGCAGCCCCAGCATTTT. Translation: CASSPNQGGGQPQHF.

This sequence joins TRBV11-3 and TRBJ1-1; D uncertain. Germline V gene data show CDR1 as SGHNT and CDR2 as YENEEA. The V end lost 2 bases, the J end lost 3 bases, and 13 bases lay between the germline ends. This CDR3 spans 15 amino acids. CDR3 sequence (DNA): TGTGCCAGCAGCTTACTGGCGGAGGTGGACACTGAAGCTTTCTTT. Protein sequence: CASSLLAEVDTEAFF.

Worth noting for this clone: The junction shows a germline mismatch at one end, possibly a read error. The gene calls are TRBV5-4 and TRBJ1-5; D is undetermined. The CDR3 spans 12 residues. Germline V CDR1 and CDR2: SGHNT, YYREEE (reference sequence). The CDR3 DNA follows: TGTGCCAGCAGCTTGGACGGTCAGGCCCAGCATTTT. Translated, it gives CASSLDGQAQHF.